The text below deals with one T cell receptor (beta chain). This sample was included in a study of read filtering for tumor transcriptome and immune sequencing. This library used around 400 ng RNA and molecular barcoded adaptors spanning alpha/delta and beta/gamma chains. From the reads, TCRdb called clonotypes with MiXCR, one entry per CDR3 protein. The sample shows tens of thousands of distinct CDR3 sequences, around 15% of them seen only once. CDR3 length: 14 residues. Per the germline V gene, CDR1 is SGHAT and CDR2 is FQNNGV. Trimming cost V 2 bases and J 3 bases, with 9 bases left between them. The V call is TRBV11-2, the J call TRBJ2-3, with D possibly matching TRBD1 (6 bases). This sequence was found in a donor at least 40 years old with multiple myeloma. The specimen sequenced was a population of CD138-negative cells sorted from bone marrow. DNA for the CDR3: TGTGCCAGCAGCTTAACACAGGGAACAGATACGCAGTATTTT. Translation gives CASSLTQGTDTQYF.